The rows below give T cell receptor beta chains drawn from one sample of a study of blood T cell repertoires in COVID-19. Sequenced by immunoSEQ multiplex PCR; TCRdb stores in-frame clones only, minus some. Of 200,000 to 250,000 clones listed, 82% are singletons. The material sequenced was peripheral blood. Receptors originate from a woman of 80 years or more with acute or convalescent COVID-19. Both conserved end residues are part of each CDR3.

j_call	v_call	cdr3_aa
TRBJ1-1	TRBV5-4	CASSLGAGTSINTEAFF
TRBJ1-3	TRBV19	CASRSDREAGNTIYF
TRBJ1-6	TRBV6-6	CASSSGTVYNSPLHF
TRBJ1-3	TRBV28	CASRTGGEGGNTIYF
TRBJ1-3	TRBV9	CASSILTQGSGNTIYF
TRBJ2-5	TRBV9	CASSVGQGVTETQYF
TRBJ1-2	TRBV19	CASSIRGILYGYTF
TRBJ1-2	TRBV25-1	CASSGFRGVDGYTF
TRBJ2-7	TRBV30	CAWGVRGLEQYF
TRBJ1-1	TRBV15	CATSREQGWPEAFF
TRBJ1-2	TRBV5-1	CASSFGMRRFYGYTF
TRBJ1-2	TRBV5-1	CASNIGQGVSGYTF
TRBJ2-1	TRBV9	CASSATTGTGSNEQFF
TRBJ1-6	TRBV20-1	CSASPLGPRDISNSPLHF
TRBJ2-1	TRBV28	CASSSGSVLDEQFF
TRBJ2-2	TRBV28	CASSLVQKITGELFF
TRBJ2-3	TRBV2	CASSETPGQVTDTQYF
TRBJ2-7	TRBV4-3	CASSQGQLYEQYF
TRBJ1-6	TRBV4-2	CASSQDGQGPNSPLHF
TRBJ2-7	TRBV6-6	CASSYGAPGYEQYF
TRBJ1-2	TRBV10-2	CASSEVGAGRSYGYTF
TRBJ1-1	TRBV29-1	CSVSRGNTEAFF
TRBJ1-4	TRBV4-2	CASSQVGRAATNEKLFF
TRBJ2-3	TRBV24-1	CATSDPGDRRVTHTQYF
TRBJ1-2	TRBV4-3	CASSHELRTANYYGYTF
TRBJ1-2	TRBV7-8	CASSITGSSNYGYTF
TRBJ1-1	TRBV19	CASSIRGTEAFF
TRBJ2-1	TRBV7-3	CASSLSLVLADEQFF
TRBJ2-3	TRBV5-4	CASSLVGSGGSDTQYF
TRBJ1-5	TRBV7-3	CASSLSGGQPQHF
TRBJ1-1	TRBV7-9	CASSLFGGENTEAFF
TRBJ2-1	TRBV18	CASSRGTSGGPSSYNEQFF
TRBJ1-1	TRBV6-5	CASTLTGMTEAFF
TRBJ2-7	TRBV19	CASSMWDREDEQYF
TRBJ1-2	TRBV7-8	CASSFDRTPYGYTF
TRBJ2-7	TRBV7-6	CASSPLGVGEQYF
TRBJ2-1	TRBV19	CASRGTPETNEQFF
TRBJ2-1	TRBV30	CAWARRGRRNEQFF
TRBJ1-4	TRBV2	CASSLAGSVNEKLFF
TRBJ1-4	TRBV7-2	CASSAQGVGEKLFF
TRBJ1-2	TRBV27	CASKLQGSYGYTF
TRBJ1-1	TRBV7-3	CASSFRPGLEAFF
TRBJ2-7	TRBV28	CASSPSGDVRYEQYF
TRBJ1-5	TRBV6-5	CASREGGNQPQHF
TRBJ2-3	TRBV12-5	CASGLGDRGTDTQYF